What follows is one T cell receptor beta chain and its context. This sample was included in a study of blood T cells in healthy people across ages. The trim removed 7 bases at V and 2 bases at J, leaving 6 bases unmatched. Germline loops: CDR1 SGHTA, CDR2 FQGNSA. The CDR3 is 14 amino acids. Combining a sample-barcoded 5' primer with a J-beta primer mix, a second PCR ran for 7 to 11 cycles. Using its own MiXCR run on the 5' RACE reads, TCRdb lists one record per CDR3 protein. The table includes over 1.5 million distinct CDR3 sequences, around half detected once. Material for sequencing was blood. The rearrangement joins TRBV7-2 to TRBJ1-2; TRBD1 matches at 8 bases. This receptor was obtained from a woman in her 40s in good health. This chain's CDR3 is CASTHDRGNYGYTF. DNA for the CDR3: TGTGCCAGCACCCATGACAGGGGCAACTATGGCTACACCTTC.